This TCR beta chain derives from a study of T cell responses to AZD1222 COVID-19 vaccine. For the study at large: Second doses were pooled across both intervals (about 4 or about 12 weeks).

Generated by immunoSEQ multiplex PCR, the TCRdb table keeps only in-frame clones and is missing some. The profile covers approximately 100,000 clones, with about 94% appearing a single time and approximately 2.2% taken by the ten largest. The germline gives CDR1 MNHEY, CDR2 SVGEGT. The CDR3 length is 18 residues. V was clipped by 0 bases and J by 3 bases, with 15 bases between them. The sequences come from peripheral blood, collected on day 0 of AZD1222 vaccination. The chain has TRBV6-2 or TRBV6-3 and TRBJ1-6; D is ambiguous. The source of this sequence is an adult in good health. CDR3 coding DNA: TGTGCCAGCAGTTACTCGAGTTATCAGGCCAGCTATAATTCACCCCTCCACTTT. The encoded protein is CASSYSSYQASYNSPLHF.